This entry lists 10 T cell receptor beta chains sequenced from one sample in a study of monozygotic twins with inflammatory bowel disease (dated by TCRdb to between 2019 and 2020). The library was obtained by 5' RACE. TCRdb lists the instrument as Illumina HiSeq 2500. After reprocessing by TCRdb, each CDR3 protein sequence is one entry, and no DNA is given. The sample's table covers just over 300,000 distinct CDR3 sequences. The top ten clones comprise approximately 5.4% of the sample. Sequencing was carried out using blood. These TCRs come from a human donor with ulcerative colitis or Crohn's disease, or a healthy co-twin of an affected twin (not recorded which).

This chain joins TRBV5-1 and TRBJ2-1; TCRdb's assignment of TRBD1 cannot be checked, as there is no DNA. CDR3 length: 14 amino acids. Germline V gene data show CDR1 as SGHRS and CDR2 as YFSETQ. The CDR3 protein is CASSGGGSYNEQFF.

CDR3 region: CSAPRQGTLRNQPQHF. This sequence joins TRBV20-1 and TRBJ1-5; the D call of TRBD1 rests on TCRdb alone, since no DNA is present to check it. The CDR3 contains 16 residues. The germline V gene encodes CDR1 DFQATT and CDR2 SNEGSKA (reference sequence).

The gene calls are TRBV12-3 or TRBV12-4 and TRBJ1-2; TCRdb calls TRBD1, which cannot be checked without DNA. The length of the CDR3 is 13 residues. CDR3: CASRKTGNYGYTF.

The chain is built from TRBV12-3 or TRBV12-4 and TRBJ2-1. The CDR3 runs 14 residues. The CDR3 sequence: CASSTTSSYNEQFF.

This chain joins TRBV11-3 and TRBJ2-1. The CDR3 length is 11 residues. Germline CDR1 SGHNT, CDR2 YENEEA. The CDR3 reads CASSNRGEQFF.

The chain links TRBV4-3 to TRBJ2-2; TCRdb designates TRBD1, a call that cannot be tested without DNA. This CDR3 has 18 residues. CDR1 is LGHNA and CDR2 is YSLEER in the germline V gene. Here the CDR3 reads CASSHAWGPGGNTGELFF.

This rearrangement joins TRBV3-1 to TRBJ2-4. CDR1 and CDR2 from the germline V gene are LGHDT and YNNKEL (reference sequence). The CDR3 has 11 residues. CDR3 in amino acids: CASSQIGIQYF.

This rearrangement joins TRBV28 to TRBJ1-5; TCRdb indicates TRBD1, and absent DNA this call remains unverified. CDR1 is MDHEN and CDR2 is SYDVKM in the germline V gene. This CDR3 is built from 15 residues. CDR3 amino acids: CASRTAGDSNQPQHF.

The rearrangement uses TRBV30 and TRBJ2-2; TCRdb gives TRBD2 as the D gene, but with no DNA this cannot be confirmed. CDR1 is GTSNPN, CDR2 SVGIG, per germline (reference sequence). The CDR3 is made up of 15 amino acids. The CDR3: CAWSRDSANTGELFF.

The chain carries TRBV20-1 and TRBJ1-5. Germline V CDR1 and CDR2: DFQATT, SNEGSKA (reference sequence). The CDR3 sequence is 13 residues long. The CDR3 protein is CSARGLSNQPQHF.